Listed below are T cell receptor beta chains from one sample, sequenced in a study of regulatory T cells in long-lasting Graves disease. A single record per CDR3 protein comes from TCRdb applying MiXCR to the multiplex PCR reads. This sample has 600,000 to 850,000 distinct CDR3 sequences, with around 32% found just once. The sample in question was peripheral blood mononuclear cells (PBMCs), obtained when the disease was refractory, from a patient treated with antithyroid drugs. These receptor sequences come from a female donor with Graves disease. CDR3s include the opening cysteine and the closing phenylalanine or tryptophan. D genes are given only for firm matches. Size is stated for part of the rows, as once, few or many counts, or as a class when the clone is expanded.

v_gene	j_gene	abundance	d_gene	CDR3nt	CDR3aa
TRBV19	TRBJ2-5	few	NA	TGTGCCAGTAGTTCTCGCAAAGAGACCCAGTACTTC	CASSSRKETQYF
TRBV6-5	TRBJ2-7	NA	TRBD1	TGTGCCAGCAGTTACTCCCGGGACAGGTGGGCATCCTACGAGCAGTACTTC	CASSYSRDRWASYEQYF
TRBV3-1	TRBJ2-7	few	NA	TGTGCCAGCAGCATTACCCCTGCGAACGAGCAGTACTTC	CASSITPANEQYF
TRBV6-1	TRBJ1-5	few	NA	TGTGCCAGCAGGCCTTCGGGTAGCAATCAGCCCCAGCATTTT	CASRPSGSNQPQHF
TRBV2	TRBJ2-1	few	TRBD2	TGTGCCAGCAGTGCTTGGCGGGAGGGCGTGTACAATGAGCAGTTCTTC	CASSAWREGVYNEQFF
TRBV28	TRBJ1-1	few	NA	TGTGCCAGCAGTTTACGTGGGGGCACAGGTTTTTCCACTGAAGCTTTCTTT	CASSLRGGTGFSTEAFF
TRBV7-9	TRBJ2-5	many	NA	TGTGCCAGCAGCACGGGTGGGACGGCACAAGAGACCCAGTACTTC	CASSTGGTAQETQYF
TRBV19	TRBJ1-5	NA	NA	TGTGCCAGTCGGGGGGCCGGAAGCAATCAGCCCCAGCATTTT	CASRGAGSNQPQHF
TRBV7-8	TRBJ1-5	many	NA	TGTGCCAGCAGCTTAGGACAGCGAGATCAGCCCCAGCATTTT	CASSLGQRDQPQHF
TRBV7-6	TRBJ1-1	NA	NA	TGTGCCAGCAGCACTTACAGGAACACTGAAGCTTTCTTT	CASSTYRNTEAFF
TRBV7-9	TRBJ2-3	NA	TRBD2	TGTGCCAGCACCCCAGGACTAGCGGGAGGGTCAGATACGCAGTATTTT	CASTPGLAGGSDTQYF
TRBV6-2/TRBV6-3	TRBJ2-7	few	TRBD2	TGTGCCAGCAGTACACTAGCGGGATCCTACGAGCAGTACTTC	CASSTLAGSYEQYF
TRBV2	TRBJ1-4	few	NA	TGTGCCAGCAGTGACCGGGGACGGAGATGGTTTTTT	CASSDRGRRWFF
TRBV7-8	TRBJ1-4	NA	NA	TGTGCCAGCACCAGACGGGACCGGAATGAAAAACTGTTTTTT	CASTRRDRNEKLFF
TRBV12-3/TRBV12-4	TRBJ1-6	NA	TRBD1	TGTGCCAGCAGTTTAGCCCAGGCACAGGGGGCCCTCCACTTT	CASSLAQAQGALHF
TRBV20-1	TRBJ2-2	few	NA	TGCAGTGCTAGAGATGTAAATGCGAACACCGGGGAGCTGTTTTTT	CSARDVNANTGELFF
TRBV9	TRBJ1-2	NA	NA	TGTGCCAGCAGCGTCGGGCCCACAGGGATAAGTGGCTACACCTTC	CASSVGPTGISGYTF
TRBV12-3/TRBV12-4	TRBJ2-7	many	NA	TGTGCCAGCAGCGCGGACGTTACGGGCTACGAGCAGTACTTC	CASSADVTGYEQYF
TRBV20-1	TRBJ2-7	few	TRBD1	TGCAGTGCTAGAGCTGGCAGGGGGAAGAGGTACGAGCAGTACTTC	CSARAGRGKRYEQYF
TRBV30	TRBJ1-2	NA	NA	TGTGCCTGGAGTAGCAGGGTGGGAGGCGGCTACACCTTC	CAWSSRVGGGYTF
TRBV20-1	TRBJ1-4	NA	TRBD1	TGCAGTCGACAGGGTGGTGAAAAACTGTTTTTT	CSRQGGEKLFF
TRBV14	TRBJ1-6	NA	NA	TGTGCCAGCAGCCATCCAGGGCCCTCAAGGACCCTCCACTTT	CASSHPGPSRTLHF
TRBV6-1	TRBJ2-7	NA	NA	TGTGCCAGCAAGAGAGAGGCAGGGACCCTATGGGAGCAGTACTTC	CASKREAGTLWEQYF
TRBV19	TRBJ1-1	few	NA	TGTGCCTCTTATGGCGGTCACACTGAAGCTTTCTTT	CASYGGHTEAFF
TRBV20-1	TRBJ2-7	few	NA	TGCAGTGCGATGCAGATTAGCTACGAGCAGTACTTC	CSAMQISYEQYF
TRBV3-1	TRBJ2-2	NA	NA	TGTGCCAGCAGCCAAGATCAGCGGAACACCGGGGAGCTGTTTTTT	CASSQDQRNTGELFF
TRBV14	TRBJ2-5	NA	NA	TGTGCCAGCAGCCCCGGCAGGACATGGGGAGAGACCCAGTACTTC	CASSPGRTWGETQYF
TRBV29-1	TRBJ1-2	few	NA	TGCAGCGTGGTCGGGGGGGCTAACTATGGCTACACCTTC	CSVVGGANYGYTF
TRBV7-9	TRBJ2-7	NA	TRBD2	TGTGCCAGCAGCATTGGACTAGCGGACTACGAGCAGTACTTC	CASSIGLADYEQYF
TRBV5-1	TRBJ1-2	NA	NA	TGCGCCAGCAGCCCTACGGGGGGCGAGTTCGATGGCTACACCTTC	CASSPTGGEFDGYTF
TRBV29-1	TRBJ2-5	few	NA	TGCAGCGTCGAGAGGGCGCGAGAGACCCAGTACTTC	CSVERARETQYF